This T cell receptor beta chain was captured in a study of blood T cell repertoires in COVID-19. Study overall: Recovered participants had two consecutive negative NP/OP PCR tests, healthcare professional clearance, or symptom resolution. Samples of COVID-19 (acute and convalescent) were obtained from the United States, Italy and Spain.

Assay: immunoSEQ multiplex PCR; the TCRdb copy retains only in-frame clones and omits some. The sample includes roughly 200,000 clones, roughly nine tenths seen only once; the top ten take 3.1%. Sequenced sample: PBMCs or T cells enriched from blood (not recorded which). This clonotype was obtained from a woman aged 50 to 65 in a cohort exposed to, infected with or recovered from COVID-19 (not recorded which).

The DNA of the CDR3 is TGTGCCAGCAGTGAAAAAGGGGCAGGGGGCTCTCGCTATGGCTACACCTTC. This encodes CASSEKGAGGSRYGYTF. The chain has TRBV6-1 and TRBJ1-2; 8 nucleotides align to TRBD1. Germline values: CDR1 MNHNS, CDR2 SASEGT. Germline trimming cut 2 bases from V and 4 bases from J; bases unmatched to any gene: 12. The CDR3 is made up of 17 amino acids.